This TCR beta chain was found in a study of beta chain features in type 1 diabetes. Investigators reverse transcribed all isolated RNA, so they sequenced expressed TCRB transcripts. Measured with immunoSEQ multiplex PCR; TCRdb has only the in-frame clones, and not every one. Of some 270,000 clones listed, around 7.3% were seen once; the top ten hold roughly 1%. The CDR3 loop spans 14 amino acids. Germline CDR1 and CDR2: SGHRS and YFSETQ. V lost 0 bases and J lost 6, with 12 bases in between. This chain joins TRBV5-1 and TRBJ1-2; D is possibly TRBD1 (5 bases). Sequenced material: central memory CD4+ T cells from blood. The clonotype comes from a woman younger than 30 in good health. The CDR3 protein is CASSLGDLNHGYTF. The DNA of the CDR3 is TGCGCCAGCAGCTTGGGGGACTTAAACCATGGCTACACCTTC. The complete variable domain, with remaining parts taken from reference TRBV5-1 and TRBJ1-2, reads KAGVTQTPRYLIKTRGQQVTLSCSPISGHRSVSWYQQTPGQGLQFLFEYFSETQRNKGNFPGRFSGRQFSNSRSEMNVSTLELGDSALYLCASSLGDLNHGYTFGSGTRLTVV.